This record concerns one T cell receptor beta chain sequence. With V trimmed by 4 bases and J by 8 bases, 8 bases remained unmatched. The germline CDR1 and CDR2 sequences are MGHDK and SYGVNS. The CDR3 has 16 amino acids. This specimen belongs to a study of blood T cell repertoires in COVID-19. Overall study: Collection of acute and convalescent COVID-19 samples took place in the United States, Italy and Spain.

The method was immunoSEQ multiplex PCR; TCRdb's version includes in-frame clones alone and lacks a portion of them. The sample lists about 92,000 clones, 80% occurring once. This sequence was found in a man aged 50-60 years who had recovered from COVID-19. This chain uses TRBV25-1 with TRBJ2-1; 13 bases line up with TRBD2. What was sequenced was peripheral blood. The CDR3 nucleotides are TGTGCCAGCAGTGGGACTAGCGGGAGCTTTCGGTATGAGCAGTTCTTC. This translates into CASSGTSGSFRYEQFF.